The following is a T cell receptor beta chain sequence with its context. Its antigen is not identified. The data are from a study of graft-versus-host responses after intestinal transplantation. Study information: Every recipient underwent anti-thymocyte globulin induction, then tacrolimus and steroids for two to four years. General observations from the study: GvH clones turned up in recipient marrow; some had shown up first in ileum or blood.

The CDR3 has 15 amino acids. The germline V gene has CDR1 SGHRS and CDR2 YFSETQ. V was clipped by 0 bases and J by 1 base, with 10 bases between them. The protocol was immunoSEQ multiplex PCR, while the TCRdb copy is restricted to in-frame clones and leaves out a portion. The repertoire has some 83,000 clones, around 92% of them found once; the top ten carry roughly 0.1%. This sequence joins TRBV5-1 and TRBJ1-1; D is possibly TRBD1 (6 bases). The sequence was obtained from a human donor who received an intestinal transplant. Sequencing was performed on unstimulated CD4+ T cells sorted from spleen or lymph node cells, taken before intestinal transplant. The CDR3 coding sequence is TGCGCCAGCAGCTTGGCGTTGGGGGCGAACACTGAAGCTTTCTTT. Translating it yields CASSLALGANTEAFF.